What follows are 23 T cell receptor beta chains derived from one specimen sequenced in a study of T cell changes during pregnancy in multiple sclerosis. Profiled with immunoSEQ multiplex PCR; TCRdb holds only in-frame clones, not every one. The sample comprises fewer than 85,000 clones, 90% to 95% of which are singletons, and around 1% rests with the top ten. The input for sequencing was peripheral blood, taken in the second trimester of pregnancy. These receptors all come from a female donor with multiple sclerosis, enrolled in a pregnancy study.

The chain links TRBV6-1 to TRBJ2-3, with a weak D call TRBD1 (6 bases). V was shortened by 3 bases and J by 0 bases, with 10 bases between the two germline ends. The germline gives CDR1 MNHNS, CDR2 SASEGT. The CDR3 has 15 residues. Here the CDR3 DNA reads TGTGCCAGCAGTGATATGACAGGTAGCACAGATACGCAGTATTTT. Translated, it gives CASSDMTGSTDTQYF.

The rearrangement uses TRBV7-8 and TRBJ2-4; 12 bases are shared with TRBD2. This CDR3 spans 20 amino acids. CDR1 is SGHVS, CDR2 FQNEAQ, per germline. Unmatched junction bases numbered 17, after V lost 1 base and J lost 7 bases. The CDR3 loop is CASSLGGPRLAGGQGNIQYF. The DNA of the CDR3 is TGTGCCAGCAGCTTAGGGGGGCCCAGGCTAGCGGGAGGGCAAGGGAACATTCAGTACTTC.

This clone was seen a few times. This chain joins TRBV10-3 and TRBJ1-5; 10 positions agree with TRBD1. There are 12 residues in the CDR3. With 8 bases clipped from V and 6 bases from J, the junction kept 1 base outside the gene matches. Germline CDR1 reads ENHRY; CDR2 reads SYGVKD. The CDR3 nucleotides read TGTGCCATCGGGACAGGGGTTCAGCCCCAGCATTTT. Its protein is CAIGTGVQPQHF.

The chain carries TRBV18 and TRBJ2-7, with 8 nucleotides matching TRBD2. Per germline, CDR1 KGHSH and CDR2 LQKENI. J was trimmed by 3 bases and V by 5 bases; bases with no gene match: 6. CDR3 length: 14 residues. The CDR3 reads CASSVKRESYEQYF. CDR3 DNA sequence: TGTGCCAGCTCAGTAAAGCGGGAGAGCTACGAGCAGTACTTC.

This sequence joins TRBV4-1 and TRBJ2-3; D gene unclear. The CDR3 has 16 residues. The germline V gene encodes CDR1 MGHRA and CDR2 YSYEKL. Trimming removed 1 base from V and 4 bases from J, with 15 bases in between. CDR3 protein: CASSQVRVNFADTQYF. CDR3 DNA sequence: TGCGCCAGCAGCCAAGTGCGAGTAAACTTTGCAGATACGCAGTATTTT.

The rearrangement links TRBV19 to TRBJ1-6; D remains unclear. CDR3 length equals 16 residues. Looked up from germline, CDR1 is LNHDA and CDR2 is SQIVND (reference sequence). Trimming pared 1 base from V and 7 bases from J, leaving 14 bases between. The CDR3 DNA reads as TGTGCCAGTAGTATAGTCGGCCCGGGGTCGAATTCACCCCTCCACTTT. Its protein product is CASSIVGPGSNSPLHF. Combining the CDR3 with reference TRBV19 and TRBJ1-6 gives the whole variable domain DGGITQSPKYLFRKEGQNVTLSCEQNLNHDAMYWYRQDPGQGLRLIYYSQIVNDFQKGDIAEGYSVSREKKESFPLTVTSAQKNPTAFYLCASSIVGPGSNSPLHFGNGTRLTVT.

The chain uses TRBV14 and TRBJ1-2; the D is unclear. Per the germline V gene, CDR1 is SGHDN and CDR2 is FVKESK. CDR3 length: 13 amino acids. The V end was cut by 4 bases, the J end by 3 bases, with 9 bases between. The CDR3, as DNA: TGTGCCAGCAGCCCTGCTCGGGACTATGGCTACACCTTC. Encoded protein: CASSPARDYGYTF.

The rearrangement uses TRBV9 and TRBJ2-1; D gene ambiguous. Germline values: CDR1 SGDLS, CDR2 YYNGEE. V was pared by 0 bases and J by 4 bases, with 14 bases between. The CDR3 is made up of 16 amino acids. The CDR3 DNA reads as TGTGCCAGCAGCGTAGCGACACCGGTTGTATACAATGAGCAGTTCTTC. This translates into CASSVATPVVYNEQFF.

As regards this clone: Other DNA sequences within the sample encode an identical CDR3. The rearrangement joins TRBV27 to TRBJ1-5, with D maybe TRBD1 (6 bases). The V gene lost 5 bases and the J gene lost 0 bases, with 8 bases spanning the gap. Germline V gene sequence: CDR1 MNHEY, CDR2 SMNVEV (reference sequence). This CDR3 is 14 amino acids long. The CDR3 nucleotides are TGTGCCAGCAGTCTACAGGGTAGCAATCAGCCCCAGCATTTT. Protein: CASSLQGSNQPQHF.

This clone was detected once. This rearrangement joins TRBV28 to TRBJ2-7; TRBD1 might be the D (6 bases). Trimming pared 6 bases from V and 7 bases from J, leaving 22 bases between. There are 15 residues in the CDR3. Germline values: CDR1 MDHEN, CDR2 SYDVKM. CDR3 loop: CASRPDRRGNYEQYF. DNA for the CDR3: TGTGCCAGCAGACCAGACAGGAGAGGGAACTATGAGCAGTACTTC.

V gene TRBV4-1 combines with J gene TRBJ2-3; 7 bases align to TRBD2. CDR1 is MGHRA and CDR2 is YSYEKL in the germline V gene. J gave up 3 bases and V 5 bases, and 23 bases lay outside the gene matches. There are 20 residues in the CDR3. The CDR3 nucleotides are TGCGCCAGCAGCTCCGAGGGAGGGTGGGCGGCGGGAGCAGAAACAGATACGCAGTATTTT. This codes for CASSSEGGWAAGAETDTQYF.

This clone has just a few counts. The rearrangement uses TRBV6-4 and TRBJ2-1; 8 bases map to TRBD2. Germline V gene data show CDR1 as MRHNA and CDR2 as SNTAGT. This CDR3 spans 14 amino acids. Germline trimming cut 6 bases from V and 6 bases from J; bases unmatched to any gene: 7. DNA for the CDR3: TGTGCCAGCAGCGAGCGGGAGTGGGGCAATGAGCAGTTCTTC. Amino acids: CASSEREWGNEQFF.

The J gene is TRBJ2-7, the V gene TRBV28; perhaps D is TRBD1 or TRBD2 (10 bases each). This CDR3 has 16 residues. The V gene lost 10 bases and the J gene lost 5 bases, with 27 bases spanning the gap. Germline-derived CDR1 and CDR2 are MDHEN and SYDVKM. The CDR3 nucleotides read TGTGCCACCAGGACAGGGGGGGCTAGCGGGAGTAACGAGCAGTACTTC. The encoded protein is CATRTGGASGSNEQYF.

This chain links TRBV7-2 with TRBJ2-3, with D possibly being TRBD2 (5 bases). CDR3 size: 15 residues. CDR1 is SGHTA and CDR2 is FQGNSA in the germline V gene. The V end was cut by 4 bases, the J end by 0 bases, with 11 bases between. The CDR3 is CASSSQRSSTDTQYF. CDR3 DNA sequence: TGTGCCAGCAGCTCGCAGCGGAGTAGCACAGATACGCAGTATTTT.

The chain couples TRBV29-1 to TRBJ1-1, with unresolved D. CDR1 is SQVTM, CDR2 ANQGSEA, per germline. This CDR3 has 12 residues. The V gene lost 4 bases and the J gene lost 0 bases, with 6 bases spanning the gap. CDR3 loop: CSVGRVNTEAFF. Written as DNA, the CDR3 is TGCAGCGTTGGACGGGTGAACACTGAAGCTTTCTTT.

The gene calls are TRBV4-1 and TRBJ2-1; tentative D call: TRBD1 (5 bases). Germline CDR1 and CDR2: MGHRA and YSYEKL. V lost 0 bases and J lost 2, with 14 bases in between. The CDR3 covers 17 residues. In DNA form, the CDR3 reads TGCGCCAGCAGCCAAGATCGGCAGGGTCCCCCCTACAATGAGCAGTTCTTC. Protein: CASSQDRQGPPYNEQFF.

The rearrangement uses TRBV27 and TRBJ2-7; 7 positions match TRBD1. The germline V gene has CDR1 MNHEY and CDR2 SMNVEV (reference sequence). V dropped 3 bases and J dropped 2; count of bases not matched to a gene: 7. This CDR3 region has 15 residues. The CDR3 spells CASSLGGRGTYEQYF. DNA of the CDR3: TGTGCCAGCAGTTTGGGCGGCAGGGGGACCTACGAGCAGTACTTC.

The chain has TRBV28 and TRBJ2-7; 9 bases map to TRBD1. The V and J ends lost 6 bases and 4 bases, in that order; junction bases with no gene match: 10. Germline V gives CDR1 MDHEN, CDR2 SYDVKM. This CDR3 has 15 residues. This chain's CDR3 is CASRSSGTGFYEQYF. The DNA of the CDR3 is TGTGCCAGCAGGTCCTCCGGGACAGGGTTTTACGAGCAGTACTTC.

This CDR3 is CASSMGLAGVATYEQYF. CDR3 DNA: TGTGCCAGTAGTATGGGACTAGCGGGAGTTGCCACCTACGAGCAGTACTTC. This chain links TRBV19 with TRBJ2-7, with 14 positions matching TRBD2. The CDR3 is 17 amino acids. From germline, CDR1 is LNHDA and CDR2 SQIVND (reference sequence). J was trimmed by 2 bases and V by 3 bases; bases with no gene match: 6.

The chain is built from TRBV5-5 and TRBJ2-1; TRBD2 aligns across 10 bases. The J segment lost 2 bases and the V segment lost 1 base, leaving 6 bases of the junction unmatched. Germline CDR1 SGHKS, CDR2 YYEKEE (reference sequence). This CDR3 is built from 17 residues. CDR3 sequence reads: CASSLRLAGATYNEQFF. The CDR3 region has the DNA TGTGCCAGCAGCTTGAGGCTAGCGGGAGCAACCTACAATGAGCAGTTCTTC.

This clone appeared once. The V call is TRBV4-1, the J call TRBJ1-5, with TRBD1 as a possible D gene (5 bases). Between the trimmed V and J ends, which lost 1 base and 2 bases, there was a span of 12 bases. The CDR3 sequence is 16 residues long. Per the germline V gene, CDR1 is MGHRA and CDR2 is YSYEKL. CDR3 amino acids: CASSQAGGGGNQPQHF. For the CDR3, the DNA is TGCGCCAGCAGCCAAGCTGGGGGAGGCGGCAATCAGCCCCAGCATTTT.

This clone has a handful of counts. The J gene is TRBJ1-3, the V gene TRBV5-1; 9 positions match TRBD1. The germline gives CDR1 SGHRS, CDR2 YFSETQ. CDR3 length equals 16 residues. With 3 bases clipped from V and 0 bases from J, the junction kept 4 bases outside the gene matches. For the CDR3, the DNA is TGCGCCAGCAGCTCAGGACAGGGGAACTCTGGAAACACCATATATTTT. Protein product: CASSSGQGNSGNTIYF.

The CDR3 loop reads CASSLLGGTGLYNEQFF. For the CDR3, the DNA is TGTGCCAGCAGCCTCTTGGGTGGGACAGGACTATACAATGAGCAGTTCTTC. The gene calls are TRBV7-9 and TRBJ2-1, with TRBD1 matching 8 bases. From germline, CDR1 is SEHNR and CDR2 FQNEAQ (reference sequence). V lost 5 bases to trimming and J lost 4 bases; unmatched junction nucleotides: 13. CDR3 length: 17 amino acids. The variable domain in full, completed from reference TRBV7-9 and TRBJ2-1, reads DTGVSQNPRHKITKRGQNVTFRCDPISEHNRLYWYRQTLGQGPEFLTYFQNEAQLEKSRLLSDRFSAERPKGSFSTLEIQRTEQGDSAMYLCASSLLGGTGLYNEQFFGPGTRLTVL.